Listed here are 13 T cell receptor beta chains from one sample, sequenced in a study of cytomegalovirus exposure and HLA in healthy donors. Amplification used 60 Vbeta primers and 13 Jbeta primers. Repertoires were generated with immunoSEQ multiplex PCR, while TCRdb's copy carries only in-frame clones and drops some. The data contain 90,000 to 140,000 clones, about 81% of them singletons. Sequencing was carried out using PBMCs. The origin of the receptors is a man aged 25-40 years in good health and CMV-seronegative.

The V call is TRBV29-1, the J call TRBJ2-5, with TRBD1 matching over 7 bases. In germline, CDR1 is SQVTM, CDR2 ANQGSEA. Trimming removed 7 bases from V and 1 base from J; junction bases left unmatched: 12. CDR3 length equals 15 residues. Here the CDR3 DNA reads TGCAGCGCCCTCAGCTCCCGGACAGGCCAAGAGACCCAGTACTTC. Protein sequence: CSALSSRTGQETQYF.

The chain employs TRBV7-9 and TRBJ2-1; D gene ambiguous. The CDR3 covers 14 residues. V lost 1 base and J lost 8, with 12 bases in between. Looked up from germline, CDR1 is SEHNR and CDR2 is FQNEAQ (reference sequence). The chain's CDR3 is CASSLVASVDEQFF. For the CDR3, the DNA is TGTGCCAGCAGCTTAGTTGCATCGGTGGATGAGCAGTTCTTC.

The chain carries TRBV29-1 and TRBJ2-5; 7 positions match TRBD1. The V segment lost 7 bases and the J segment 4 bases; nucleotides outside the gene matches: 6. This CDR3 spans 12 amino acids. Germline CDR1 reads SQVTM; CDR2 reads ANQGSEA. CDR3 sequence reads: CSDLTGSETQYF. In DNA, the CDR3 is TGCAGCGATCTGACAGGGTCAGAGACCCAGTACTTC.

The chain recombines TRBV19 with TRBJ1-3, with D perhaps matching TRBD1 (5 bases). The CDR3 runs to 14 residues. V lost 3 bases to trimming and J lost 2 bases, with 8 bases between them. Germline V gives CDR1 LNHDA, CDR2 SQIVND (reference sequence). The CDR3 DNA reads TGTGCCAGTAGTATGACAGTACCTGGAAACACCATATATTTT. It codes for CASSMTVPGNTIYF.

The V call is TRBV7-2, the J call TRBJ1-2; D is undetermined. Germline loops: CDR1 SGHTA, CDR2 FQGNSA. V was clipped by 1 base and J by 8 bases, with 17 bases between them. This CDR3 comprises 15 residues. CDR3 sequence (DNA): TGTGCCAGCAGCTTAGGGGCAGAGCCGGTTATGGGCTACACCTTC. Translation gives CASSLGAEPVMGYTF.

J is TRBJ2-7 and V is TRBV10-3; TRBD1 is a possible D gene (6 bases). Per germline, CDR1 ENHRY and CDR2 SYGVKD. V lost 7 bases, J lost 2 bases, and 12 bases lay in between. The CDR3 is 13 amino acids. The CDR3 DNA follows: TGTGCCATCAATCCAGGACAGCCCTACGAGCAGTACTTC. Encoded protein: CAINPGQPYEQYF.

The chain is built from TRBV29-1 and TRBJ2-7; D not certain. CDR3 length: 12 amino acids. Trimming removed 4 bases at V and 3 bases at J, with 10 bases between. CDR1 and CDR2 from the germline V gene are SQVTM and ANQGSEA. The CDR3: CSVGGGSYEQYF. The CDR3 DNA reads as TGCAGCGTTGGAGGCGGAAGCTACGAGCAGTACTTC.

The chain employs TRBV5-1 and TRBJ1-2; TRBD1 aligns across 10 bases. The CDR3 has 16 amino acids. CDR1 is SGHRS and CDR2 is YFSETQ in the germline V gene. The V gene end was trimmed by 4 bases and the J gene end by 0 bases; junction bases not matched to a gene: 6. The DNA of the CDR3 is TGCGCCAGCAGCCCGCTGGGACAGGGGACTAACTATGGCTACACCTTC. Encoded protein: CASSPLGQGTNYGYTF.

The chain is built from TRBV5-1 and TRBJ1-2, with no clear D. The V and J ends lost 0 bases and 8 bases respectively, with 11 bases between them. Germline V lookup: CDR1 SGHRS, CDR2 YFSETQ. This CDR3 is built from 13 residues. The CDR3 DNA is TGCGCCAGCAGCTTGGCACAACCAGGAGGCTACACCTTC. This sequence encodes CASSLAQPGGYTF.

The gene calls are TRBV5-5 and TRBJ2-3, with a possible D match to TRBD2 (6 bases). CDR3 length: 17 amino acids. Germline lookup yields CDR1 SGHKS and CDR2 YYEKEE (reference sequence). V lost 6 bases to trimming and J lost 1 base, with 21 bases between them. In DNA, the CDR3 is TGTGCCAGCAACCCTCCTGGGAGGTACGCGGGCACAGATACGCAGTATTTT. This encodes CASNPPGRYAGTDTQYF.

By its share, this clone is medium-sized. The chain is built from TRBV9 and TRBJ2-7; 8 positions agree with TRBD1. This CDR3 has 15 amino acids. CDR1 and CDR2 (germline): SGDLS, YYNGEE. J gave up 6 bases and V 4 bases, and 12 bases lay outside the gene matches. This CDR3 is CASSPSTGQGTEQYF. DNA for the CDR3: TGTGCCAGCAGCCCCTCCACAGGACAGGGAACCGAGCAGTACTTC.

This clone was seen only a few times. V is TRBV7-2 and J is TRBJ2-3; TRBD2 matches 10 bases. The CDR3 runs to 16 residues. The ends lost 0 bases at V and 3 bases at J; junction bases unmatched: 3. The germline gives CDR1 SGHTA, CDR2 FQGNSA. The CDR3 is CASSLAAGGPTDTQYF. The CDR3 nucleotides are TGTGCCAGCAGCTTAGCAGCGGGAGGGCCAACAGATACGCAGTATTTT. The entire variable domain, with the rest obtained from reference TRBV7-2 and TRBJ2-3, is as follows: GAGVSQSPSNKVTEKGKDVELRCDPISGHTALYWYRQSLGQGLEFLIYFQGNSAPDKSGLPSDRFSAERTGGSVSTLTIQRTQQEDSAVYLCASSLAAGGPTDTQYFGPGTRLTVL.

The chain links TRBV5-8 to TRBJ2-7; 10 bases map to TRBD1. The junction had 13 bases not matched to a gene; V was cut back by 1 base and J by 6 bases. Per germline, CDR1 SGHTS and CDR2 YDEGEE. The CDR3 loop spans 17 amino acids. The CDR3 protein is CASSLRKTGTGVFEQYF. The CDR3 DNA reads as TGTGCCAGCAGCTTGCGGAAAACCGGGACAGGGGTGTTCGAGCAGTACTTC.